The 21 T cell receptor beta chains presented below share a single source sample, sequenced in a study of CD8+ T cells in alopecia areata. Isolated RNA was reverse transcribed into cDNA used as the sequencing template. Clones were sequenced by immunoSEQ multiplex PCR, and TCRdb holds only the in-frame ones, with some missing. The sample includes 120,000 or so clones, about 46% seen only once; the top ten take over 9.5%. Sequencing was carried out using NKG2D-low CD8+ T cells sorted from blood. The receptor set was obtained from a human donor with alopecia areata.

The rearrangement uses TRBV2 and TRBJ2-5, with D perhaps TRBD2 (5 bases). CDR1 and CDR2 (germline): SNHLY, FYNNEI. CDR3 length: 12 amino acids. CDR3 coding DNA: TGTGCACAATCGGGGTGGCAAGAGACCCAGTACTTC. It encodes CAQSGWQETQYF. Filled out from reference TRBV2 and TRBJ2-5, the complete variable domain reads EPEVTQTPSHQVTQMGQEVILRCVPISNHLYFYWYRQILGQKVEFLVSFYNNEISEKSEIFDDQFSVERPDGSNFTLKIRSTKLEDSAMYFCAQSGWQETQYFGPGTRLLVL.

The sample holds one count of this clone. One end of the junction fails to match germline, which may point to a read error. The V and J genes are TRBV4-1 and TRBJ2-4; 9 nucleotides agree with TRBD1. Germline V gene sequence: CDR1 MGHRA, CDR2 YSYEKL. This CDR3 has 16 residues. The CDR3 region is CASSQDEMGQGNIQYF. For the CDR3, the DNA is TGCGCCAGCAGTCAAGATGAGATGGGACAGGGAAACATTCAGTACTTC.

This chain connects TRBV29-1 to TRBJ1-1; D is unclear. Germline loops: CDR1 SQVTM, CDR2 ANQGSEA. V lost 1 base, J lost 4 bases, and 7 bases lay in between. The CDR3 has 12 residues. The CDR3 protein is CSVEGQTTEAFF. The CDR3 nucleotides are TGCAGCGTTGAAGGGCAAACCACTGAAGCTTTCTTT.

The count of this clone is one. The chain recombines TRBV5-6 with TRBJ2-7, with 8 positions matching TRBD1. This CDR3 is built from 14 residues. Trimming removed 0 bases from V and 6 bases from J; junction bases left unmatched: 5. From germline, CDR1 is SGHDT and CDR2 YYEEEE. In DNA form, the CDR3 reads TGTGCCAGCAGCTTGGGGACAGGGACCGCCGAGCAGTACTTC. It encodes CASSLGTGTAEQYF.

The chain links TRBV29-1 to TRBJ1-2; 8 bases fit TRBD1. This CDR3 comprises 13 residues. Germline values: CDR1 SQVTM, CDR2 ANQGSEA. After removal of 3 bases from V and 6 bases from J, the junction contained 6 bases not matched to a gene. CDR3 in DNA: TGCAGCGTTGAGGGACAGGTTGAGGATGGCTACACCTTC. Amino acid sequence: CSVEGQVEDGYTF. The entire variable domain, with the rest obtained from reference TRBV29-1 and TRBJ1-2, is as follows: SAVISQKPSRDICQRGTSLTIQCQVDSQVTMMFWYRQQPGQSLTLIATANQGSEATYESGFVIDKFPISRPNLTFSTLTVSNMSPEDSSIYLCSVEGQVEDGYTFGSGTRLTVV.

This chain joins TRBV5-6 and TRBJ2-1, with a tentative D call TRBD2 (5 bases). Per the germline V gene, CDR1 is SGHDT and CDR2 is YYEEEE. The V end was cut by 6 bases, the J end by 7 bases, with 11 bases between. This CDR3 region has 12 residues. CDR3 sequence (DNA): TGTGCCAGCAACGGGATGAGGAATGAGCAGTTCTTC. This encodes CASNGMRNEQFF. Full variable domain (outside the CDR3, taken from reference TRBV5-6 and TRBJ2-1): DAGVTQSPTHLIKTRGQQVTLRCSPKSGHDTVSWYQQALGQGPQFIFQYYEEEERQRGNFPDRFSGHQFPNYSSELNVNALLLGDSALYLCASNGMRNEQFFGPGTRLTVL.

CDR3 sequence reads: CSVSGQYREQYF. CDR3 DNA: TGCAGCGTATCGGGACAGTATCGCGAGCAGTACTTC. The V call is TRBV29-1, the J call TRBJ2-7, with TRBD1 matching over 7 bases. Germline assignment: CDR1 SQVTM and CDR2 ANQGSEA. The ends lost 6 bases at V and 6 bases at J; junction bases unmatched: 8. The CDR3 length is 12 residues.

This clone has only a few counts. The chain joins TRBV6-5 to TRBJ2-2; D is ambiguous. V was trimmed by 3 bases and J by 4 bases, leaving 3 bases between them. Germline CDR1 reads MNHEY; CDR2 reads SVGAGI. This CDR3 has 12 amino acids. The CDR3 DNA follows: TGTGCCAGCAGTTATACCACCGGGGAGCTGTTTTTT. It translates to CASSYTTGELFF.

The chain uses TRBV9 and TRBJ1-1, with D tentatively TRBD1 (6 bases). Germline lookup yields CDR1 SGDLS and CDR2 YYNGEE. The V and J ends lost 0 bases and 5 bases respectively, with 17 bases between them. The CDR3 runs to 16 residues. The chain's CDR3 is CASSVEGVGGPTEAFF. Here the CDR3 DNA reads TGTGCCAGCAGCGTAGAGGGTGTCGGGGGGCCAACTGAAGCTTTCTTT.

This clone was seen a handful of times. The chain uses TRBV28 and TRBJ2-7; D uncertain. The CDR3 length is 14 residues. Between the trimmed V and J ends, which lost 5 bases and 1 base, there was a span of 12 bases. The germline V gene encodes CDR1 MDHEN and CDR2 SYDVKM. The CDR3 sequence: CASSALEKSYEQYF. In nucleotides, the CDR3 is TGTGCCAGCAGTGCACTCGAGAAGTCCTACGAGCAGTACTTC. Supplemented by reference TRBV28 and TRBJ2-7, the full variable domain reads DVKVTQSSRYLVKRTGEKVFLECVQDMDHENMFWYRQDPGLGLRLIYFSYDVKMKEKGDIPEGYSVSREKKERFSLILESASTNQTSMYLCASSALEKSYEQYFGPGTRLTVT.

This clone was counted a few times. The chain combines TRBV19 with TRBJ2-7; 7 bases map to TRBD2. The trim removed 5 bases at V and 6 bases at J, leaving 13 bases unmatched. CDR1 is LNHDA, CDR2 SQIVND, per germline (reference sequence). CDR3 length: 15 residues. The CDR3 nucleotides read TGTGCCAGTAGTCCGGGGTCAGCGGGGTCAATCGAGCAGTACTTC. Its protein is CASSPGSAGSIEQYF.

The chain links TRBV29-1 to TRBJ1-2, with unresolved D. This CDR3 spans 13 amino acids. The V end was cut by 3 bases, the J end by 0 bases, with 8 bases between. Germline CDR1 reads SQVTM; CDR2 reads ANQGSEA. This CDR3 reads CSVDTVANYGYTF. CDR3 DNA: TGCAGCGTTGATACAGTAGCTAACTATGGCTACACCTTC.

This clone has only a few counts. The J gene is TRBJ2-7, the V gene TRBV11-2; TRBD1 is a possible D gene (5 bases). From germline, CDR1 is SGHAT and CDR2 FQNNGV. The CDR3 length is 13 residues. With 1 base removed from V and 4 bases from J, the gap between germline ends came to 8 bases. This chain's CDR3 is CASSLGAGYEQYF. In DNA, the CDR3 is TGTGCCAGCAGCTTAGGCGCAGGGTACGAGCAGTACTTC.

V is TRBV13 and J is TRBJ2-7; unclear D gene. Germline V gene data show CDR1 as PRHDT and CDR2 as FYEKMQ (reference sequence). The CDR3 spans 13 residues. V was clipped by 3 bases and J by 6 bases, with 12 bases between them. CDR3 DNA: TGTGCCAGCAGCTTCAAGGGTCCGGGCGAGCAGTACTTC. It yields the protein CASSFKGPGEQYF.

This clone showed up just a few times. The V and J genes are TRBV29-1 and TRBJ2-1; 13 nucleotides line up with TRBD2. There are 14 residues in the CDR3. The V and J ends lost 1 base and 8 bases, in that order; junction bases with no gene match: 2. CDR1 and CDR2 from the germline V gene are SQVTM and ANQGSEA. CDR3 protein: CSVEGLAGGDEQFF. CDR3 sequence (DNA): TGCAGCGTTGAAGGACTAGCGGGGGGCGATGAGCAGTTCTTC.

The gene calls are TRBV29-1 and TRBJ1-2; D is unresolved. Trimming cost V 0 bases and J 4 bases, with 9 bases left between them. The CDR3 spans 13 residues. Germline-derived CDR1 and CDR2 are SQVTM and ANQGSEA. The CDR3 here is CSVEDKQTYGYTF. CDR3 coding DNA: TGCAGCGTTGAAGACAAACAAACCTATGGCTACACCTTC. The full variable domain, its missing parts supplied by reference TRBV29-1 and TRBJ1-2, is SAVISQKPSRDICQRGTSLTIQCQVDSQVTMMFWYRQQPGQSLTLIATANQGSEATYESGFVIDKFPISRPNLTFSTLTVSNMSPEDSSIYLCSVEDKQTYGYTFGSGTRLTVV.

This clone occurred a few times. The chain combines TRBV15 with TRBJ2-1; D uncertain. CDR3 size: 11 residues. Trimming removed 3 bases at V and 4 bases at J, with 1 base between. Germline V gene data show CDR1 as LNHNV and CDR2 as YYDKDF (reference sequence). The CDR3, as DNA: TGTGCCACCAGCAGTTACAATGAGCAGTTCTTC. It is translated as CATSSYNEQFF.

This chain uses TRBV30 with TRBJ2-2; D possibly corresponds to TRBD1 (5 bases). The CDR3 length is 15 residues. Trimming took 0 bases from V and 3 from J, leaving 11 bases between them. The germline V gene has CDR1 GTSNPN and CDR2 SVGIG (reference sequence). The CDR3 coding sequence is TGTGCCTGGAGTGTTGAAGGGGCCGACACCGGGGAGCTGTTTTTT. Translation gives CAWSVEGADTGELFF.

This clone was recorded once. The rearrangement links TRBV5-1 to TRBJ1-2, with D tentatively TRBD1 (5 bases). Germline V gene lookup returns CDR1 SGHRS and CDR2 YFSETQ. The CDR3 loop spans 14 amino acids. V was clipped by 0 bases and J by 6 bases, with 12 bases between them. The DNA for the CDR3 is TGCGCCAGCAGCTTGGAGGCAGGGATAGATGGCTACACCTTC. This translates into CASSLEAGIDGYTF. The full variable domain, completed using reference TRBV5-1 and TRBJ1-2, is KAGVTQTPRYLIKTRGQQVTLSCSPISGHRSVSWYQQTPGQGLQFLFEYFSETQRNKGNFPGRFSGRQFSNSRSEMNVSTLELGDSALYLCASSLEAGIDGYTFGSGTRLTVV.

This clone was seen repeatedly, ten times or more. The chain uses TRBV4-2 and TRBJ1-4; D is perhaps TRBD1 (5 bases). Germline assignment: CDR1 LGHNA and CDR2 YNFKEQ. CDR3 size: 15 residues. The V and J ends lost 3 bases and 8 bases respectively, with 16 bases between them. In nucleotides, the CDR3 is TGTGCCAGCAGCCAGGAACCCGGGGGTGGGGAAAAACTGTTTTTT. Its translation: CASSQEPGGGEKLFF.

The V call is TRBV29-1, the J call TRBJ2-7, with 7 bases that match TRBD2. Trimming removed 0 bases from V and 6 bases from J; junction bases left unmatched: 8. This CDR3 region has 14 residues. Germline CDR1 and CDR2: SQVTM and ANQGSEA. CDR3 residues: CSVEDQGPGGEQYF. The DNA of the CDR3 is TGCAGCGTTGAAGATCAGGGTCCGGGGGGCGAGCAGTACTTC.